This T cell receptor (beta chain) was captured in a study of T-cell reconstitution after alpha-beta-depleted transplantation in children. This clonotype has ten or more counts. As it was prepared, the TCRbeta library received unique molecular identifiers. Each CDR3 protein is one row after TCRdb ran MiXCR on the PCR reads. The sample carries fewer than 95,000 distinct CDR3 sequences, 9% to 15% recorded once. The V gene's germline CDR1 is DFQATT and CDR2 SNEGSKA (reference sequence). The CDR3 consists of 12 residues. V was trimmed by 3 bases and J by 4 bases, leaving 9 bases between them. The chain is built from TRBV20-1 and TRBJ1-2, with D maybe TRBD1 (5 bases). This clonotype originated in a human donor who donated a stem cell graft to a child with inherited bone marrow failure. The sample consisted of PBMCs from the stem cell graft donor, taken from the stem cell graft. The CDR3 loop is CSASPGPYGYTF. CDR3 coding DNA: TGCAGTGCTAGCCCGGGGCCCTATGGCTACACCTTC.